This is a list of T cell receptor beta chains from one sample in a study of blood T cell repertoires in COVID-19. Assay used: immunoSEQ multiplex PCR; TCRdb lists only in-frame clones, some missing. The sample holds almost 7,000 clones, nearly 90% seen once. Sequencing was done on a sample of peripheral blood. These TCRs come from a human donor in a cohort sampled during active COVID-19. CDR3s include the opening cysteine and the closing phenylalanine or tryptophan. D genes are given only for firm matches. For some rows the clone size is stated as once, few or many, or as a class when expanded; others skip it.

J,size,V,D,DNA,CDR3
TRBJ1-5,once,TRBV5-8,TRBD1,TGTGCCAGCAGCTTACAGGGGCGCTGGGAGCCCCAGCATTTT,CASSLQGRWEPQHF
TRBJ2-7,-,TRBV19,TRBD2,TGTGCCAGTAGTATCCAGCGGGGGACCTACGAGCAGTACTTC,CASSIQRGTYEQYF
TRBJ2-7,once,TRBV7-2,TRBD2,TGTGCCAGCAGCTTGCATGGGACTAGCGGGATAACCTACGAGCAGTACTTC,CASSLHGTSGITYEQYF
TRBJ2-1,-,TRBV10-2,-,TGCGCCAGCATATTAGCTGGGGAGCAGTTCTTC,CASILAGEQFF
TRBJ1-3,-,TRBV2,-,TGTGCCAGCAGTGTGGGGGGTGGCCTCTCTGGAAACACCATATATTTT,CASSVGGGLSGNTIYF
TRBJ1-1,-,TRBV3-1/TRBV3-2,-,TGTGCCAGCAGCCACCGGGACACTGAAGCTTTCTTT,CASSHRDTEAFF
TRBJ2-2,-,TRBV6-4,TRBD1,TGTGCCAGCAGTGACGCAGGGGGCAATAGCGGGGAGCTGTTTTTT,CASSDAGGNSGELFF
TRBJ2-7,-,TRBV27,TRBD2,TGTGCCAGCAGTTTGTTAAGGCCTAGCGGCTACGAGCAGTACTTC,CASSLLRPSGYEQYF
TRBJ2-7,-,TRBV6-2/TRBV6-3,TRBD1,TGTGCCAGCAGTTACTCGGAGACAGGGTTTTCCTACGAGCAGTACTTC,CASSYSETGFSYEQYF
TRBJ2-1,-,TRBV24-1,-,TGTGCCACCAGTAGAGACTACTACAATGAGCAGTTCTTC,CATSRDYYNEQFF
TRBJ1-6,-,TRBV14,TRBD1,TGTGCCAGCAGCCCCCGTCCCGGGACAGGGGAAGACTATAATTCACCCCTCCACTTT,CASSPRPGTGEDYNSPLHF
TRBJ2-1,-,TRBV6-5,TRBD1,TGTGCCAGCAGCACAGGGGCCCTTACTTACAATGAGCAGTTCTTC,CASSTGALTYNEQFF
TRBJ1-4,-,TRBV7-3,-,TGTGCCAGCAGCTCGGACCGGACTCCTAATGAAAAACTGTTTTTT,CASSSDRTPNEKLFF
TRBJ2-1,-,TRBV10-3,-,TGTGCCATCAGTGAGCTGCTAGAGGGCAATGAGCAGTTCTTC,CAISELLEGNEQFF
TRBJ2-5,-,TRBV7-2,TRBD2,TGTGCCAGCAGCGGCCAGCGGGGGGGCCCCGAGACCCAGTACTTC,CASSGQRGGPETQYF
TRBJ1-2,-,TRBV6-5,-,TGTGCCAGCAGTTACTCCCCTTCTAACTATGGCTACACCTTC,CASSYSPSNYGYTF
TRBJ2-2,-,TRBV6-2/TRBV6-3,-,TGTGCCAGCAGGCCTGGCGGGAACACCGGGGAGCTGTTTTTT,CASRPGGNTGELFF
TRBJ2-7,-,TRBV11-1,-,TGTGCCAGCAGCTTAGGCCCAGGGGCGTACGAGCAGTACTTC,CASSLGPGAYEQYF
TRBJ2-5,-,TRBV24-1,-,TGTGCCACCAGGGGTGGAGCGAACAAAGAGACCCAGTACTTC,CATRGGANKETQYF
TRBJ1-2,-,TRBV7-9,-,TGTGCCAGCAGTCCCGACGGGAATGTCTATGGCTACACCTTC,CASSPDGNVYGYTF
TRBJ2-2,-,TRBV9,TRBD2,TGTGCCAGCAGCCGAGGCCCGGGGGGACTAGCGGTCCGGAACACCGGGGAGCTGTTTTTT,CASSRGPGGLAVRNTGELFF
TRBJ2-1,-,TRBV21-1,-,TGTGCCAGCAGCGCTCGTGAAGGCGGGGGCATCTTAAGGGCGAACTACAATGAGCAGTTCTTC,CASSAREGGGILRANYNEQFF
TRBJ1-3,once,TRBV5-1,TRBD1,TGCGCCAGCAGCACCGGGACAGCTGGAAACACCATATATTTT,CASSTGTAGNTIYF
TRBJ2-3,-,TRBV6-2/TRBV6-3,TRBD1,TGTGCCAGCAGTTACTCGGACAGGGAATCCACAGATACGCAGTATTTT,CASSYSDRESTDTQYF
TRBJ1-1,-,TRBV2,-,TGTGCCAGCAGTGGATACCAGGGGAACACTGAAGCTTTCTTT,CASSGYQGNTEAFF
TRBJ2-7,once,TRBV6-5,TRBD1,TGTGCCAGCAGTAAGACAGGGGGCGGTTCCTACGAGCAGTACTTC,CASSKTGGGSYEQYF
TRBJ2-2,-,TRBV5-4,TRBD2,TGTGCCAGCAGCTCCGGGACTAGCAGAAACACCGGGGAGCTGTTTTTT,CASSSGTSRNTGELFF
TRBJ2-3,-,TRBV18,TRBD1,TGTGCCAGCTCACCAGGGGACAGGGGGCAGTCAGATACGCAGTATTTT,CASSPGDRGQSDTQYF
TRBJ1-4,-,TRBV7-9,-,TGTGCCAGCAGCCCCTTGGGCAGGACTGCAACTAATGAAAAACTGTTTTTT,CASSPLGRTATNEKLFF
TRBJ1-2,-,TRBV29-1,TRBD1,TGCAGCGTGGGGACAGGAAGTACTAACTATGGCTACACCTTC,CSVGTGSTNYGYTF
TRBJ2-1,-,TRBV6-6,-,TGTGCCAGCAGTTACGTTCGGGAGAGCTCCTACAATGAGCAGTTCTTC,CASSYVRESSYNEQFF
TRBJ2-1,-,TRBV12-3/TRBV12-4,-,TGTGCCAGCAAACGGGATCTCAACAATGAGCAGTTCTTC,CASKRDLNNEQFF
TRBJ2-7,-,TRBV7-7,-,TGTGCCAGCAGCTTAGAGGCGGAGACGGGTGGCGAGCAGTACTTC,CASSLEAETGGEQYF
TRBJ2-3,-,TRBV19,TRBD1,TGTGCCAGTGCAACAGGGGGCCCTCCAGATACGCAGTATTTT,CASATGGPPDTQYF
TRBJ2-2,-,TRBV10-2,TRBD1,TGCGCCAGCAGATCCTACAGGGGAAACACCGGGGAGCTGTTTTTT,CASRSYRGNTGELFF
TRBJ2-5,-,TRBV5-1,-,TGCGCCAGCAGCATCAGGGGCAGGAAGACCCAGTACTTC,CASSIRGRKTQYF
TRBJ1-2,-,TRBV9,-,TGTGCCAGCAGCGTAACTCAGCGACCAAACTATGGCTACACCTTC,CASSVTQRPNYGYTF
TRBJ2-1,-,TRBV18,TRBD2,TGTGCCAGCTCACCACCGCGATTGGGGGGACGGACCGGGACTAGCGGGACCAACAATGAGCAGTTCTTC,CASSPPRLGGRTGTSGTNNEQFF
TRBJ2-5,-,TRBV4-2,TRBD1,TGTGCCAGCAGCCAAGCTTCTACAGGGGGCCCGGTTGAGACCCAGTACTTC,CASSQASTGGPVETQYF
TRBJ1-1,-,TRBV25-1,-,TGTGCCAGCAGAATGATAGGGGTGAACACTGAAGCTTTCTTT,CASRMIGVNTEAFF
TRBJ1-2,-,TRBV27,TRBD1,TGTGCCAGCAGTTCCTTACTAAGACAGGGGGTAATCTATGGCTACACCTTC,CASSSLLRQGVIYGYTF
TRBJ1-1,-,TRBV11-2,-,TGTGCCAGCAGCTTAGGGGAGGGCACTGAAGCTTTCTTT,CASSLGEGTEAFF
TRBJ1-4,-,TRBV5-4,-,TGTGCCAGCAGCTTGGGAGGTCGGGGGGCAACTAATGAAAAACTGTTTTTT,CASSLGGRGATNEKLFF